This T cell receptor (beta chain) was profiled in a study of T cells in Graves' hyperthyroidism and ophthalmopathy. Overall study findings and caveats: Blood held most thyroid clonotypes expanded above 0.001 frequency.

Germline CDR1 ENHRY, CDR2 SYGVKD. The CDR3 totals 15 residues. The ends lost 6 bases at V and 4 bases at J; junction bases unmatched: 5. The CDR3 regions of TCR beta were amplified from RNA transcripts. Researchers ran a first-round RT-PCR on the TCR CDR3 using the HTBI primer set. TCRdb re-analysed the multiplex PCR reads in MiXCR, keeping a single row per CDR3 protein. The sample lists a few hundred thousand distinct CDR3 sequences; 15% were seen once. About this clonotype: Its antigen is unknown.

The receptor was derived from a woman aged 25 to 39 with Graves' hyperthyroidism. The rearrangement uses TRBV10-3 and TRBJ2-1; 11 bases align to TRBD2. Sequencing was carried out using blood. The CDR3 coding sequence is TGTGCCATCAGGGGGACTAGCGGTAAATACAATGAGCAGTTCTTC. It is translated as CAIRGTSGKYNEQFF.